A selection of T cell receptor beta chains follows, all from one sample in a study of blood T cells in healthy people across ages. TCRdb passed the 5' RACE reads through MiXCR, listing each CDR3 protein once. The table records roughly 1.5 million distinct CDR3 sequences, approximately 43% of them present only once. The sample taken for sequencing was blood. The receptors were gathered from a woman aged 18 to 35 in good health. Each CDR3 is given with its conserved first and last residue. A D gene is named only where the DNA matches it firmly. Rows give clone size only sometimes, using once, few, many, or a class for an expanded clone.

>TRBJ2-1|-|TRBV7-2|-
CASSTDRLLSVPFF
TGTGCCAGCAGCACTGACAGGCTACTCAGTGTTCCGTTCTTC
>TRBJ2-3|-|TRBV29-1|-
CSVEILSTDTQYF
TGCAGCGTTGAGATTTTATCGACAGATACGCAGTATTTT
>TRBJ1-4|TRBD1|TRBV7-2|few
CASSQPGQGEKLFF
TGTGCCAGCAGCCAACCGGGACAGGGTGAAAAACTGTTTTTT
>TRBJ2-3|-|TRBV7-2|-
CASSLAPDSGAPTDTQYF
TGTGCCAGCAGCTTAGCCCCGGACAGCGGGGCACCTACAGATACGCAGTATTTT
>TRBJ2-1|-|TRBV7-9|-
CASSPVLVNEQFF
TGTGCCAGCAGCCCAGTTTTAGTTAATGAGCAGTTCTTC
>TRBJ1-1|TRBD1|TRBV3-1|-
CASSQAGTVDEAFF
TGTGCCAGCAGCCAGGCCGGGACAGTCGATGAAGCTTTCTTT
>TRBJ2-7|TRBD1|TRBV7-2|-
CASSFQRTGAYEQYF
TGTGCCAGCAGCTTTCAACGGACAGGGGCCTACGAGCAGTACTTC
>TRBJ2-5|-|TRBV3-1|-
CASSHLQGGNQETQYF
TGTGCCAGCAGCCACCTACAAGGCGGGAACCAAGAGACCCAGTACTTC
>TRBJ1-2|-|TRBV7-2|-
CASSFDVRQVHGYTF
TGTGCCAGCAGCTTCGACGTCAGGCAGGTCCATGGCTACACCTTC
>TRBJ2-6|-|TRBV6-2/TRBV6-3|-
CASSYLGAGANVLTF
TGTGCCAGCAGTTACCTTGGGGCTGGGGCCAACGTCCTGACTTTC